The 30 T cell receptor beta chains below were found in one sample sequenced in a study of cytomegalovirus exposure and HLA in healthy donors (dated by TCRdb to about 2017). Preparation of the library involved the immunoSEQ multiplex PCR assay. For the multiplex PCR, a mixture combining 60 forward primers for TCR Vbeta segments and 13 reverse primers for TCR Jbeta segments was used. The table comes from immuneACCESS by way of TCRdb, which keeps in-frame sequences with V and J called. Part of the clones is missing from these tables; in studies checked, under half for an unresolved V gene and the rest for unknown reasons. In this sample the table shows approximately 220,000 clones, approximately 79% of which occur a single time. The top ten hold 1.5% to 2% of the sample. Sequenced sample: PBMCs. The receptors come from a man aged 18 to 29 in good health and CMV-seronegative.

The chain couples TRBV21-1 to TRBJ2-1; the table's D call, TRBD2, was not checked against the DNA. TRBV21-1 is a pseudogene. This CDR3 is 12 amino acids long. CDR3 sequence (DNA): TGTGCCAGCAGCAAAGGGAGCTGTGAGCAGTTCTTC. It codes for CASSKGSCEQFF.

This clone was seen only a few times. This chain uses TRBV5-1 with TRBJ1-5, with D unclear. CDR1 SGHRS and CDR2 YFSETQ come from the germline V gene. V shed 0 bases and J shed 5 bases, with 9 bases lying between them. The CDR3 loop spans 14 amino acids. In DNA form, the CDR3 reads TGCGCCAGCAGCTTGGCAGGAAAGGATCAGCCCCAGCATTTT. Protein sequence: CASSLAGKDQPQHF.

The sample holds a few counts of this clone. This chain uses TRBV7-2 with TRBJ2-7, with no clear D. CDR3 size: 13 residues. Trimming took 2 bases from V and 2 from J, leaving 7 bases between them. Germline CDR1 and CDR2: SGHTA and FQGNSA. The DNA of the CDR3 is TGTGCCAGCAGCTTAAACTATGCCTACGAGCAGTACTTC. Protein sequence: CASSLNYAYEQYF.

A word on this clone: The same CDR3 can be traced to other DNA sequences in this sample. The chain has TRBV9 and TRBJ1-4; maybe TRBD1 (5 bases). CDR3 length equals 13 residues. V lost 2 bases and J lost 6, with 8 bases in between. Germline assignment: CDR1 SGDLS and CDR2 YYNGEE. CDR3: CASSVGGDEKLFF. The DNA of the CDR3 is TGTGCCAGCAGCGTCGGAGGGGATGAAAAACTGTTTTTT.

The chain joins TRBV5-1 to TRBJ2-5, with 8 bases fitting TRBD2. The germline CDR1 and CDR2 sequences are SGHRS and YFSETQ. The junction had 7 bases not matched to a gene; V was cut back by 2 bases and J by 1 base. The CDR3 totals 16 residues. The CDR3 DNA is TGCGCCAGCAGCTTACGGGAGGGCCGCATCCAAGAGACCCAGTACTTC. It translates to CASSLREGRIQETQYF. The full variable domain, with the rest looked up from reference TRBV5-1 and TRBJ2-5, is KAGVTQTPRYLIKTRGQQVTLSCSPISGHRSVSWYQQTPGQGLQFLFEYFSETQRNKGNFPGRFSGRQFSNSRSEMNVSTLELGDSALYLCASSLREGRIQETQYFGPGTRLLVL.

The genes are TRBV2 and TRBJ1-1; TRBD1 aligns across 10 bases. Looked up from germline, CDR1 is SNHLY and CDR2 is FYNNEI. Trimming took 3 bases from V and 5 from J; bases not matched to a gene: 6. This CDR3 is built from 15 residues. The CDR3 bases are TGTGCCAGCAGTGAGGGACAGGGGAAGGGGACTGAAGCTTTCTTT. As protein: CASSEGQGKGTEAFF.

The chain couples TRBV29-1 to TRBJ1-2; D gene unclear. The CDR3 extends over 13 amino acids. V was clipped by 3 bases and J by 4 bases, with 12 bases between them. CDR1 is SQVTM and CDR2 is ANQGSEA in the germline V gene. The CDR3 DNA is TGCAGCGTTGACTTGGCAGGTTCCTATGGCTACACCTTC. Translation: CSVDLAGSYGYTF.

V usage is TRBV30 and J usage is TRBJ2-5, with 8 bases fitting TRBD1. The junction had 10 bases not matched to a gene; V was cut back by 0 bases and J by 4 bases. CDR1 GTSNPN and CDR2 SVGIG come from the germline V gene (reference sequence). The CDR3 is made up of 16 amino acids. CDR3 nucleotides: TGTGCCTGGAGTGTACCGTACAGGGGGAGTAGAGAGACCCAGTACTTC. Translation: CAWSVPYRGSRETQYF.

The chain links TRBV25-1 to TRBJ1-2; 7 positions agree with TRBD1. Per germline, CDR1 MGHDK and CDR2 SYGVNS. V lost 4 bases to trimming and J lost 8 bases; unmatched junction nucleotides: 13. The CDR3 runs 15 residues. The CDR3 coding sequence is TGTGCCAGCAGTGCCATGACAGGGCCCAATAAAGGCTACACCTTC. This encodes CASSAMTGPNKGYTF.

The chain recombines TRBV29-1 with TRBJ2-2; D gene uncertain. The germline V gene encodes CDR1 SQVTM and CDR2 ANQGSEA. The length of the CDR3 is 14 residues. V lost 4 bases to trimming and J lost 4 bases, with 13 bases between them. The CDR3 nucleotides read TGCAGCGTTGGTTCCCAGTCAGGCACCGGGGAGCTGTTTTTT. It translates to CSVGSQSGTGELFF.

The chain combines TRBV7-8 with TRBJ2-7; tentative D call: TRBD1 (6 bases). CDR3 size: 13 residues. Germline V gene sequence: CDR1 SGHVS, CDR2 FQNEAQ. V lost 5 bases, J lost 4 bases, and 12 bases lay in between. CDR3 sequence (DNA): TGTGCCAGCAGCCAGAACAGGGTGTACGAGCAGTACTTC. The encoded protein is CASSQNRVYEQYF.

The gene calls are TRBV2 and TRBJ2-5, with TRBD2 identical over 8 bases. V was clipped by 7 bases and J by 5 bases; unmatched bases: 18. The germline V gene encodes CDR1 SNHLY and CDR2 FYNNEI. The CDR3 extends over 17 amino acids. CDR3 DNA: TGTGCCAGCAACACCCGGGGGGGACCACATAACAAGGAGACCCAGTACTTC. This translates into CASNTRGGPHNKETQYF.

The chain employs TRBV21-1 and TRBJ1-1. TRBV21-1 is marked as a pseudogene. This CDR3 is 13 amino acids long. CDR3 sequence: CASCLGGQYEAFF. The CDR3 DNA follows: TGTGCCAGCTGCCTCGGGGGGCAGTACGAAGCTTTCTTT.

The chain links TRBV6-6 to TRBJ1-1, with D maybe TRBD1 (5 bases). This CDR3 contains 16 residues. The V end lost 2 bases, the J end lost 0 bases, and 13 bases lay between the germline ends. CDR1 is MNHNY, CDR2 SVGAGI, per germline (reference sequence). The DNA of the CDR3 is TGTGCCAGCAGTTACGGGGCAATTACTATGAACACTGAAGCTTTCTTT. It specifies CASSYGAITMNTEAFF.

This chain joins TRBV23-1 and TRBJ1-2; perhaps TRBD1 as D (6 bases). TRBV23-1 is an ORF; its function is uncertain. There are 20 residues in the CDR3. The germline V and J ends were trimmed by 0 bases and 4 bases, with 27 bases remaining between them. The CDR3 DNA sequence: TGCGCCAGCAGTCAATCGTCCCACCCGATGGACAGTTTACGAGGCTATGGCTACACCTTC. Translating gives CASSQSSHPMDSLRGYGYTF.

The gene calls are TRBV7-2 and TRBJ1-4, with D perhaps TRBD1 (5 bases). Germline lookup yields CDR1 SGHTA and CDR2 FQGNSA. The V end lost 6 bases, the J end lost 0 bases, and 8 bases lay between the germline ends. CDR3 length: 14 amino acids. The CDR3 region is CASSPGPTNEKLFF. The CDR3 nucleotides are TGTGCCAGCAGTCCAGGGCCAACTAATGAAAAACTGTTTTTT.

The rearrangement joins TRBV25-1 to TRBJ1-4, with a possible D match to TRBD1 (5 bases). In germline, CDR1 is MGHDK, CDR2 SYGVNS. V lost 5 bases to trimming and J lost 7 bases, with 14 bases between them. The CDR3 runs to 14 residues. The DNA for the CDR3 is TGTGCCAGCAGTCGGCCGGGGGTGGGTGAAAAACTGTTTTTT. This translates into CASSRPGVGEKLFF. Full variable domain (missing parts from reference TRBV25-1 and TRBJ1-4): EADIYQTPRYLVIGTGKKITLECSQTMGHDKMYWYQQDPGMELHLIHYSYGVNSTEKGDLSSESTVSRIRTEHFPLTLESARPSHTSQYLCASSRPGVGEKLFFGSGTQLSVL.

This clone came up a few times. The V and J genes are TRBV11-1 and TRBJ2-7, with D perhaps matching TRBD2 (5 bases). CDR1 and CDR2 from the germline V gene are SGHAT and FQDESV (reference sequence). Trimming removed 8 bases at V and 6 bases at J, with 14 bases between. The CDR3 runs to 12 residues. CDR3 in DNA: TGTGCCAGCTCGAGAGGACTGGGCGAGCAGTACTTC. This translates into CASSRGLGEQYF. Filled out from reference TRBV11-1 and TRBJ2-7, the complete variable domain reads EAEVAQSPRYKITEKSQAVAFWCDPISGHATLYWYRQILGQGPELLVQFQDESVVDDSQLPKDRFSAERLKGVDSTLKIQPAELGDSAMYLCASSRGLGEQYFGPGTRLTVT.

This clone was counted between two and nine times. The J gene is TRBJ2-7, the V gene TRBV6-1; 10 bases agree with TRBD2. The CDR3 loop spans 14 amino acids. The junction had 16 bases not matched to a gene; V was cut back by 8 bases and J by 12 bases. Looked up from germline, CDR1 is MNHNS and CDR2 is SASEGT. The CDR3 nucleotides are TGTGCCAGCTGGGAGTCTAGCGGGAGTTCTTGGCTGTACTTC. It encodes CASWESSGSSWLYF.

CDR3 bases: TGCAGCCAGAGACTAGCGGGGTGGGGTGAGCAGTTCTTC. As protein: CSQRLAGWGEQFF. This chain connects TRBV29-1 to TRBJ2-1, with 11 bases matching TRBD2. This CDR3 spans 13 amino acids. Losses at the gene ends were 8 bases for V and 9 bases for J; bases not matched to a gene: 9. Germline V gene data show CDR1 as SQVTM and CDR2 as ANQGSEA.

The V and J genes are TRBV7-9 and TRBJ1-2, with 7 bases lining up with TRBD1. The CDR3 contains 13 residues. Germline CDR1 reads SEHNR; CDR2 reads FQNEAQ (reference sequence). After removal of 4 bases from V and 4 bases from J, the junction contained 3 bases not matched to a gene. In DNA, the CDR3 is TGTGCCAGCAGCTCATGGGACAGCTATGGCTACACCTTC. It codes for CASSSWDSYGYTF. Full variable domain (remainder filled in from reference TRBV7-9 and TRBJ1-2): DTGVSQNPRHKITKRGQNVTFRCDPISEHNRLYWYRQTLGQGPEFLTYFQNEAQLEKSRLLSDRFSAERPKGSFSTLEIQRTEQGDSAMYLCASSSWDSYGYTFGSGTRLTVV.

The CDR3 DNA reads as TGTGCCAGCAGTTATATGGACAGGGACTCTAACTATGGCTACACCTTC. Translation gives CASSYMDRDSNYGYTF. This chain links TRBV6-5 with TRBJ1-2, with 8 bases matching TRBD1. Per the germline V gene, CDR1 is MNHEY and CDR2 is SVGAGI. CDR3 length: 16 residues. V trimming: 3 bases; J trimming: 0 bases; junction bases outside the gene matches: 6.

The chain couples TRBV7-2 to TRBJ1-1, with 7 nucleotides matching TRBD1. The CDR3 is 15 amino acids. Per germline, CDR1 SGHTA and CDR2 FQGNSA. V was clipped by 5 bases and J by 0 bases; unmatched bases: 6. CDR3 bases: TGTGCCAGCAGCAACTCGGGACAGCTGAACACTGAAGCTTTCTTT. This sequence encodes CASSNSGQLNTEAFF.

V gene TRBV4-3 combines with J gene TRBJ2-5; maybe TRBD2 (6 bases). CDR3 length: 13 residues. Looked up from germline, CDR1 is LGHNA and CDR2 is YSLEER. Between the trimmed V and J ends, which lost 3 bases and 5 bases, there was a span of 10 bases. The CDR3 DNA sequence: TGCGCCAGCAGCCACCTGGAGGGGGAGACCCAGTACTTC. Its translation: CASSHLEGETQYF.

The V and J genes are TRBV5-1 and TRBJ1-2; 10 nucleotides line up with TRBD1. Germline CDR1 reads SGHRS; CDR2 reads YFSETQ. The CDR3 extends over 17 amino acids. Trimming took 4 bases from V and 0 from J; bases not matched to a gene: 9. The CDR3 DNA reads TGCGCCAGCAGCGACCGGGACAGGGGACATACTAACTATGGCTACACCTTC. This gives the protein CASSDRDRGHTNYGYTF. Full variable domain (missing parts from reference TRBV5-1 and TRBJ1-2): KAGVTQTPRYLIKTRGQQVTLSCSPISGHRSVSWYQQTPGQGLQFLFEYFSETQRNKGNFPGRFSGRQFSNSRSEMNVSTLELGDSALYLCASSDRDRGHTNYGYTFGSGTRLTVV.

The rearrangement links TRBV6-4 to TRBJ2-5, with TRBD2 matching 14 bases. V lost 0 bases, J lost 4 bases, and 4 bases stayed unmatched. Per germline, CDR1 MRHNA and CDR2 SNTAGT. The CDR3 runs to 17 residues. This CDR3 reads CASSDSGTSGGLETQYF. For the CDR3, the DNA is TGTGCCAGCAGTGACTCGGGGACTAGCGGGGGACTAGAGACCCAGTACTTC.

This chain connects TRBV6-6 to TRBJ1-3, with no clear D. Germline V gene lookup returns CDR1 MNHNY and CDR2 SVGAGI (reference sequence). Trimming stripped 5 bases from V and 2 bases from J, with 10 bases between. The CDR3 loop spans 14 amino acids. The CDR3 region is CASSPGKAGNTIYF. The CDR3 DNA reads TGTGCCAGCAGTCCCGGGAAGGCTGGAAACACCATATATTTT.

This clone was counted between two and nine times. The sample holds other DNA sequences that translate to the same CDR3. CDR3 in amino acids: CASSLLAEANYGYTF. The CDR3 nucleotides read TGTGCCAGCAGCCTCTTAGCTGAGGCTAACTATGGCTACACCTTC. V usage is TRBV9 and J usage is TRBJ1-2; D remains ambiguous. The CDR3 covers 15 residues. The V end was cut by 4 bases, the J end by 0 bases, with 13 bases between. CDR1 SGDLS and CDR2 YYNGEE come from the germline V gene.

The chain is built from TRBV5-1 and TRBJ2-5; D may be TRBD2 (6 bases). CDR1 SGHRS and CDR2 YFSETQ come from the germline V gene. The CDR3 is made up of 14 amino acids. With 0 bases removed from V and 4 bases from J, the gap between germline ends came to 10 bases. The CDR3 DNA reads as TGCGCCAGCAGCTTGGGTGGAGGGGCAGAGACCCAGTACTTC. As protein: CASSLGGGAETQYF.

V and J are TRBV2 and TRBJ2-7; 9 nucleotides line up with TRBD1. Germline V CDR1 and CDR2: SNHLY, FYNNEI. V lost 5 bases to trimming and J lost 2 bases; unmatched junction nucleotides: 10. The CDR3 length is 16 residues. This chain's CDR3 is CASSTSGTGSAYEQYF. The CDR3, as DNA: TGTGCCAGCAGTACCTCCGGGACAGGGTCCGCCTACGAGCAGTACTTC.